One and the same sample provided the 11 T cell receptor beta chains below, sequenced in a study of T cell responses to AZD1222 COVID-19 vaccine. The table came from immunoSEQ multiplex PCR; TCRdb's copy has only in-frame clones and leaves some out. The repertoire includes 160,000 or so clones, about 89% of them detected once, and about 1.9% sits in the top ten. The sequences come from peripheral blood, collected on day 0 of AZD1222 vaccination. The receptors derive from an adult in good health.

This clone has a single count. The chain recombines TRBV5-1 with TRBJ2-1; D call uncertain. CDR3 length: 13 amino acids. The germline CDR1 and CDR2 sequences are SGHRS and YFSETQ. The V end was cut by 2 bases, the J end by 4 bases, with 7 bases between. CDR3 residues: CASSLLAYNEQFF. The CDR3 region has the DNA TGCGCCAGCAGCTTACTTGCATACAATGAGCAGTTCTTC.

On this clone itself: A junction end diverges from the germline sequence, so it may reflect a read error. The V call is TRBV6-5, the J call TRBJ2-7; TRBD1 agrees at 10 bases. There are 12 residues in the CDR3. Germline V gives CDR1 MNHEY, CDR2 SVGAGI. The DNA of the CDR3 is TGTGCCAGCAGGATCCCGGGACAGGGGAAAACCTTC. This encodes CASRIPGQGKTF.

CDR3 in amino acids: CASSLRQGGGTEAFF. The DNA of the CDR3 is TGTGCCAGCAGTTTGCGACAGGGCGGTGGCACTGAAGCTTTCTTT. This chain uses TRBV28 with TRBJ1-1, with TRBD1 identical over 7 bases. The J segment lost 4 bases and the V segment lost 3 bases, leaving 8 bases of the junction unmatched. In germline, CDR1 is MDHEN, CDR2 SYDVKM. The CDR3 contains 15 residues.

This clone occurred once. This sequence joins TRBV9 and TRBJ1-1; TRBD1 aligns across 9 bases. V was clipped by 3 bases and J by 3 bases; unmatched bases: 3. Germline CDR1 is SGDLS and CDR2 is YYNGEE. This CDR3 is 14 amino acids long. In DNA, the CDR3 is TGTGCCAGCAGCGAGGGGGACAGGGACACTGAAGCTTTCTTT. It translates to CASSEGDRDTEAFF.

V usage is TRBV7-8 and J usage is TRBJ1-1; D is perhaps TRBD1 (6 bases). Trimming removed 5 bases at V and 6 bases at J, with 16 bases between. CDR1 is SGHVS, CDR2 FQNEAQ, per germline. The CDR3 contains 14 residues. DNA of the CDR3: TGTGCCAGCAGCCGAGAAGGGGGGCTCTCTGAAGCTTTCTTT. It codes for CASSREGGLSEAFF. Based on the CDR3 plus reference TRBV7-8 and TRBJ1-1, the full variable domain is GAGVSQSPRYKVAKRGQDVALRCDPISGHVSLFWYQQALGQGPEFLTYFQNEAQLDKSGLPSDRFFAERPEGSVSTLKIQRTQQEDSAVYLCASSREGGLSEAFFGQGTRLTVV.

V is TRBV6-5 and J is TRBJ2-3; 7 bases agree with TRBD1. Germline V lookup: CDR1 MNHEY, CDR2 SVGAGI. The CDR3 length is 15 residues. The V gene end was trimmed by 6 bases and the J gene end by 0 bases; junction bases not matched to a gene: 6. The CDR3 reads CASSATGVSTDTQYF. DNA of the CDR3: TGTGCCAGCAGCGCTACAGGGGTGAGCACAGATACGCAGTATTTT.

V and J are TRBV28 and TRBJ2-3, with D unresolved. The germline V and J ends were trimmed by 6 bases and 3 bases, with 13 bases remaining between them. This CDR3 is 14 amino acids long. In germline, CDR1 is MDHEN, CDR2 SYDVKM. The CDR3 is CASSLRVVTDTQYF. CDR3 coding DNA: TGTGCCAGCAGCCTTAGGGTCGTTACAGATACGCAGTATTTT.

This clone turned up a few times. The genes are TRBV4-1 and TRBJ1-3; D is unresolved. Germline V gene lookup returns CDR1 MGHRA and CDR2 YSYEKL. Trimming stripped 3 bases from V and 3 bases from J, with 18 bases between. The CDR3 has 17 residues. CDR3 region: CASSQGRGRTSGNTIYF. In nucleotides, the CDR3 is TGCGCCAGCAGCCAGGGTCGAGGTAGGACGAGTGGAAACACCATATATTTT.

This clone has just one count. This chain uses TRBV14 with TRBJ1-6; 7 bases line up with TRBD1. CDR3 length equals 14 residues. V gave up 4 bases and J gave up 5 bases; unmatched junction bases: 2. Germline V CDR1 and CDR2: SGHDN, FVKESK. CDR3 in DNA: TGTGCCAGCAGCCCGGGACAGAATAATTCACCCCTCCACTTT. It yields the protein CASSPGQNNSPLHF.

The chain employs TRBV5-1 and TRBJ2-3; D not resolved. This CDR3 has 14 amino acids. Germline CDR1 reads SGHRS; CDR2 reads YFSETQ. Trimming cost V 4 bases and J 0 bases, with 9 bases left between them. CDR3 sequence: CASSLPDSTDTQYF. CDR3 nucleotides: TGCGCCAGCAGCCTTCCCGACAGCACAGATACGCAGTATTTT.

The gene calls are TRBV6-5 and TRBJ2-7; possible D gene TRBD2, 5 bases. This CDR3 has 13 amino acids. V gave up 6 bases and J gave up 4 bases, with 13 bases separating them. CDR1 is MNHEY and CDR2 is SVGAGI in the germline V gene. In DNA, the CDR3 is TGTGCCAGCAGCGCGGGTTGGGGATACGAGCAGTACTTC. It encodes CASSAGWGYEQYF.